The 10 T cell receptor beta chains below all came from one sample that was sequenced in a study of immune evolution from preneoplasia to lung adenocarcinoma. Sequencing was performed with immunoSEQ multiplex PCR; in TCRdb, only in-frame clones are kept and a portion is missing. The profile shows about 4,200 clones, approximately 85% of them singletons. The sequenced sample was FFPE invasive lung adenocarcinoma tissue. All receptors come from a person between 35 and 59 years old with lung adenocarcinoma. Some clones in this sample may be carry-over from other donors' samples.

This chain connects TRBV5-1 to TRBJ1-5; a possible D gene is TRBD1 (6 bases). Trimming removed 5 bases from V and 4 bases from J, with 13 bases in between. The CDR3 is 14 residues long. Per germline, CDR1 SGHRS and CDR2 YFSETQ. The CDR3 DNA sequence: TGCGCCAGCAGTCCGGACAGCCTTAATCAGCCCCAGCATTTT. Amino acids: CASSPDSLNQPQHF.

CDR3 coding DNA: TGTGCCAGCTCCCCGGCTACCGGGGAGCTGTTTTTT. This translates into CASSPATGELFF. The J gene is TRBJ2-2, the V gene TRBV18, with D unclear. This CDR3 has 12 amino acids. V was shortened by 6 bases and J by 5 bases, with 7 bases between the two germline ends. Germline assignment: CDR1 KGHSH and CDR2 LQKENI.

The rearrangement links TRBV9 to TRBJ2-3, with D hard to call. The length of the CDR3 is 16 residues. The V gene's germline CDR1 is SGDLS and CDR2 YYNGEE. Trimming pared 1 base from V and 0 bases from J, leaving 12 bases between. DNA for the CDR3: TGTGCCAGCAGCGTAAGACCGGAATCTAGCACAGATACGCAGTATTTT. Its translation: CASSVRPESSTDTQYF.

This clone was picked up a small number of times. This sequence joins TRBV18 and TRBJ2-1; the D gene is possibly TRBD1 (6 bases). The germline gives CDR1 KGHSH, CDR2 LQKENI. Trimming took off 3 bases at V and 5 bases at J, with 8 bases between the two ends. The CDR3 contains 13 residues. The CDR3 DNA sequence: TGTGCCAGCTCACCCGGACAGAACAATGAGCAGTTCTTC. This translates into CASSPGQNNEQFF.

This sequence joins TRBV29-1 and TRBJ2-1; TRBD2 matches at 13 bases. Germline CDR1 and CDR2: SQVTM and ANQGSEA. The CDR3 runs 14 residues. V was clipped by 6 bases and J by 9 bases; unmatched bases: 8. The CDR3 region has the DNA TGCAGCGTGAAAAGGACTAGCGGGAGCCCTGAGCAGTTCTTC. It encodes CSVKRTSGSPEQFF.

This chain uses TRBV6-1 with TRBJ2-2; D is tentatively TRBD1 or TRBD2 (5 bases each). The CDR3 loop spans 15 amino acids. V lost 6 bases and J 5 bases, leaving 16 bases between the germline ends. Germline assignment: CDR1 MNHNS and CDR2 SASEGT. The CDR3 sequence is CASRGELGRTGELFF. The CDR3 nucleotides are TGTGCCAGCAGGGGGGAACTGGGGAGAACCGGGGAGCTGTTTTTT.

The rearrangement uses TRBV7-6 and TRBJ2-2; 7 bases align to TRBD2. The ends lost 5 bases at V and 4 bases at J; junction bases unmatched: 13. The CDR3 runs to 17 residues. Per germline, CDR1 SGHVS and CDR2 FNYEAQ. CDR3 in amino acids: CASSPQLAGVVTGELFF. CDR3 DNA: TGTGCCAGCAGCCCCCAACTTGCGGGAGTGGTCACCGGGGAGCTGTTTTTT.

As regards this clone: Relative to the germline gene, one junction end is altered; a read error may explain this. This chain uses TRBV18 with TRBJ2-3, with a possible D match to TRBD1 (7 bases). There are 15 residues in the CDR3. Germline CDR1 and CDR2: KGHSH and LQKENI. CDR3 in DNA: TGTGCCAGCTCACCTTCGCAGGGGGGCACAGACACGCAGTATTTT. It specifies CASSPSQGGTDTQYF.

The chain has TRBV5-4 and TRBJ1-5; D possibly corresponds to TRBD1 (6 bases). Germline-derived CDR1 and CDR2 are SGHNT and YYREEE (reference sequence). V was shortened by 4 bases and J by 7 bases, with 15 bases between the two germline ends. The CDR3 totals 14 residues. The DNA for the CDR3 is TGTGCCAGCAGCGCGGACAGCGGGGAACAGCCCCAGCATTTT. It is translated as CASSADSGEQPQHF.

A note on this clone: At one boundary the junction diverges from the germline segment, which might be a read error. The chain has TRBV4-1 and TRBJ1-5, with 8 bases fitting TRBD1. CDR1 and CDR2 (germline): MGHRA, YSYEKL. There are 15 residues in the CDR3. CDR3 residues: CASSQEAGGNQPQHF. The CDR3 bases are TGCGCCAGCAGCCAAGAAGCAGGGGGCAACCAGCCCCAGCATTTT.